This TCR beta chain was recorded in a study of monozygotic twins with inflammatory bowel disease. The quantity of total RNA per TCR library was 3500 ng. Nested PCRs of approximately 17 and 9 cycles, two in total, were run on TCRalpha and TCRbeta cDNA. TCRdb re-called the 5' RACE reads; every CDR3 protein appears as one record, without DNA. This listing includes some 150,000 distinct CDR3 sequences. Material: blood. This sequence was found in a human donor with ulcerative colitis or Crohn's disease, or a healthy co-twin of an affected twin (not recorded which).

CDR3 residues: CASSLARSETQHF. The chain is built from TRBV7-6 and TRBJ2-5. The length of the CDR3 is 13 residues. The germline V gene has CDR1 SGHVS and CDR2 FNYEAQ.